The TCR beta chain under discussion was sequenced for a study of blood T cell repertoires in COVID-19. Study-wide background: Italy, Spain and the United States were the sources of the convalescent and acute COVID-19 samples.

Authors' methods: Amplification from reference gene primers served as the basis for estimated nucleated cell counts. Measured with immunoSEQ multiplex PCR; TCRdb has only the in-frame clones, and not every one. V, J and clone size derive from that table, while D and trimming were established from the DNA sequence. The table shows 77,000 or so clones, with more than 70% occurring only once. The specimen sequenced was peripheral blood. The receptor was derived from an elderly man with acute or convalescent COVID-19.

Here the CDR3 reads CASSYRPQMGPDTQYF. The CDR3 DNA is TGTGCCAGCAGCTACCGACCCCAGATGGGGCCAGATACGCAGTATTTT. The chain has TRBV7-2 and TRBJ2-3; TRBD1 is a possible D gene (5 bases). The CDR3 length is 16 residues. From germline, CDR1 is SGHTA and CDR2 FQGNSA. V lost 4 bases and J lost 4, with 18 bases in between. Supplemented by reference TRBV7-2 and TRBJ2-3, the full variable domain reads GAGVSQSPSNKVTEKGKDVELRCDPISGHTALYWYRQSLGQGLEFLIYFQGNSAPDKSGLPSDRFSAERTGGSVSTLTIQRTQQEDSAVYLCASSYRPQMGPDTQYFGPGTRLTVL.